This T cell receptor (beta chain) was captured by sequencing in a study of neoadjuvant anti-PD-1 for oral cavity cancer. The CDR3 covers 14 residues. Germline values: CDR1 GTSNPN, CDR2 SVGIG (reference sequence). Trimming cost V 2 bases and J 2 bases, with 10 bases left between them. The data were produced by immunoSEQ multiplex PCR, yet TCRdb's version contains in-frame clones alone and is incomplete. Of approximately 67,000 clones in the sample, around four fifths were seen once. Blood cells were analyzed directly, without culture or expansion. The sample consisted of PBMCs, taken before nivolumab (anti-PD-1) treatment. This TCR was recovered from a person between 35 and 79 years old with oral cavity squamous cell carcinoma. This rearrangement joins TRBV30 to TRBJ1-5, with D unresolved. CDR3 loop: CAWSSGFGNQPQHF. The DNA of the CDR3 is TGTGCCTGGAGTAGTGGCTTTGGCAATCAGCCCCAGCATTTT.